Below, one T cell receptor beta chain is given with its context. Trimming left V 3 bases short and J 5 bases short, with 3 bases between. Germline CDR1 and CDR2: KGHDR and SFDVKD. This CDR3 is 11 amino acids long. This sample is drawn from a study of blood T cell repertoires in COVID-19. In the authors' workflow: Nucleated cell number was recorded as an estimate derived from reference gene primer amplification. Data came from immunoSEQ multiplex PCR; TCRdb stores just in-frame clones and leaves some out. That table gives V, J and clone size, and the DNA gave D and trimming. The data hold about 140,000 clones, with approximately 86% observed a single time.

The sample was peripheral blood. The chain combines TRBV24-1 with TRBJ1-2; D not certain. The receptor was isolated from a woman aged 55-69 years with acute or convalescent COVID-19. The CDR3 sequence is CATSDTYGYTF. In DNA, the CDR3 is TGTGCCACCAGTGATACATATGGCTACACCTTC.